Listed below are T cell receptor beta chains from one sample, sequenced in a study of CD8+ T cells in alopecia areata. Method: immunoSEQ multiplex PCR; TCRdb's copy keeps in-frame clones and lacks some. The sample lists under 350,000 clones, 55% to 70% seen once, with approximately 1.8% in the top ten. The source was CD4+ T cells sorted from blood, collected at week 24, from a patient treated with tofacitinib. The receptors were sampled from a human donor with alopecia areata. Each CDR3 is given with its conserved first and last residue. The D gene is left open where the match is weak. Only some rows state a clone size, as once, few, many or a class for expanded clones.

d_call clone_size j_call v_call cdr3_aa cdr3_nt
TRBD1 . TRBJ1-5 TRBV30 CAWAGTGLDQPQHF TGTGCCTGGGCCGGGACAGGGCTCGATCAGCCCCAGCATTTT
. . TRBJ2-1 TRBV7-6 CASDYSGGPPNEQFF TGTGCCAGCGACTACTCCGGGGGGCCCCCGAATGAGCAGTTCTTC
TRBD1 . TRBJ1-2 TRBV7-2 CASSPRGAEGYGYTF TGTGCCAGCAGCCCCAGGGGGGCAGAGGGCTATGGCTACACCTTC
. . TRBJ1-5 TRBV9 CASSVEGGGNQPQHF TGTGCCAGCAGCGTAGAAGGAGGGGGCAATCAGCCCCAGCATTTT
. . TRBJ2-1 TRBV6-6 CASSYPANGNEQFF TGTGCCAGCAGTTACCCGGCCAATGGCAATGAGCAGTTCTTC
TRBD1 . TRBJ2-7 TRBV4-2 CASSQDWRQGAYEQYF TGTGCCAGCAGCCAAGATTGGCGACAGGGGGCCTACGAGCAGTACTTC
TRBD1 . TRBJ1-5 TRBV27 CASSLDLDRALNQPQHF TGTGCCAGCAGTCTGGATCTCGACAGGGCTCTCAATCAGCCCCAGCATTTT
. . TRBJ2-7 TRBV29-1 CSVVRAYEQYF TGCAGCGTTGTCAGAGCCTACGAGCAGTACTTC
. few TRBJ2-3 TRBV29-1 CSVGRVYTDTQYF TGCAGCGTGGGCAGGGTTTACACAGATACGCAGTATTTT
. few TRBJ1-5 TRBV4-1 CASSREVSNQPQHF TGCGCCAGCAGTCGTGAGGTTAGCAATCAGCCCCAGCATTTT
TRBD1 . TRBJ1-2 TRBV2 CASSSDRTSYGYTF TGTGCCAGCAGTTCGGACAGGACTTCCTATGGCTACACCTTC
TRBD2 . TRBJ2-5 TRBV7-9 CASNLGLAVEETQYF TGTGCCAGCAACCTGGGACTAGCGGTGGAAGAGACCCAGTACTTC
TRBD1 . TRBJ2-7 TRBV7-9 CASSPGQGLDEQYF TGTGCCAGCAGCCCGGGACAGGGGTTGGACGAGCAGTACTTC
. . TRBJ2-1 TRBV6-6 CASSYSPYNEQFF TGTGCCAGCAGTTACTCACCCTACAATGAGCAGTTCTTC
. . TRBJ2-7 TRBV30 CAWSLTDEQYF TGTGCCTGGAGCTTGACAGACGAGCAGTACTTC